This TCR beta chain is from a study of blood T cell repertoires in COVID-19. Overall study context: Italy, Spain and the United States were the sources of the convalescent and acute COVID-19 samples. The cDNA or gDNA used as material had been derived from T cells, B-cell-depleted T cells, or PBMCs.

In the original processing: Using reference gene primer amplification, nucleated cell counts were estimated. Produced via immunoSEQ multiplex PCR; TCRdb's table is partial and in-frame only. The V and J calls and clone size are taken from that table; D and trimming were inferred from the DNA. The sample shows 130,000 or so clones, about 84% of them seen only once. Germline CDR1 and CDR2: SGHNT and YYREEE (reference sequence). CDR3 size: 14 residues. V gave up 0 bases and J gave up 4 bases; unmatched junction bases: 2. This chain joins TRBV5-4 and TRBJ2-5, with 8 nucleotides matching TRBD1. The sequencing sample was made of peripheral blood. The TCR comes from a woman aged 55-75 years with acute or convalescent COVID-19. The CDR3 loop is CASSLAGTGETQYF. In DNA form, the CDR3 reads TGTGCCAGCAGCTTGGCCGGGACAGGAGAGACCCAGTACTTC.